The 28 T cell receptor beta chains reported below all come from one sample, sequenced in a study of T cell repertoires in cytomegalovirus infection. TCRdb reprocessed the reads via MiXCR and lists one record per CDR3 protein. The sample carries under 850,000 distinct CDR3 sequences, 35% to 45% recorded once. Sequencing used PBMCs. The receptors stem from a human donor in good health (CMV status not recorded). Some clones in this sample may be carry-over from other donors' samples.

V is TRBV28 and J is TRBJ1-6; weak D call: TRBD1 (5 bases). The germline V gene has CDR1 MDHEN and CDR2 SYDVKM. The CDR3 extends over 15 amino acids. Trimming left V 5 bases short and J 4 bases short, with 12 bases between. The CDR3 bases are TGTGCCAGCAGTCCGGGACCGTGGTATAATTCACCCCTCCACTTT. Its protein is CASSPGPWYNSPLHF.

The V call is TRBV7-3, the J call TRBJ1-2; weak D call: TRBD1 (6 bases). CDR1 is SGHTA and CDR2 is FQGTGA in the germline V gene. The CDR3 spans 14 residues. Trimming cost V 4 bases and J 4 bases, with 13 bases left between them. The CDR3 sequence is CASSSGVYGYGYTF. The CDR3 region has the DNA TGTGCCAGCAGCTCAGGGGTCTACGGCTATGGCTACACCTTC. Filled out from reference TRBV7-3 and TRBJ1-2, the complete variable domain reads GAGVSQTPSNKVTEKGKYVELRCDPISGHTALYWYRQSLGQGPEFLIYFQGTGAADDSGLPNDRFFAVRPEGSVSTLKIQRTERGDSAVYLCASSSGVYGYGYTFGSGTRLTVV.

This clonotype was detected only a few times. The DNA for the CDR3 is TGTGCCAGCAGCCAAGTGACAGGGGGACAGGAGACCCAGTACTTC. This encodes CASSQVTGGQETQYF. This chain links TRBV4-2 with TRBJ2-5; TRBD1 matches 9 bases. J lost 5 bases, V lost 1 base, and 5 bases had no gene match. The V gene's germline CDR1 is LGHNA and CDR2 YNFKEQ. The CDR3 sequence is 15 residues long.

V is TRBV20-1 and J is TRBJ1-6; 8 nucleotides line up with TRBD1. V was pared by 3 bases and J by 7 bases, with 11 bases of the junction left unmatched. The CDR3 runs to 16 residues. Germline CDR1 is DFQATT and CDR2 is SNEGSKA (reference sequence). In DNA form, the CDR3 reads TGCAGTGCTAGCGAACCAGGGGGCCTTGAGAATTCACCCCTCCACTTT. Translating it yields CSASEPGGLENSPLHF.

As to this clonotype: The CDR3 does not end in the conserved phenylalanine or tryptophan, so this is likely a read error. The limits of the CDR3 on the DNA are not certain, so only TCRdb's listed CDR3 is given. The CDR3 is CAIASQGASEKMFC. The chain employs TRBV28 and TRBJ1-4; TRBD1, the table's D call, lacks a check against the DNA. Including both end residues, the CDR3 is 14 amino acids long. Germline CDR1 is MDHEN and CDR2 is SYDVKM.

The chain recombines TRBV27 with TRBJ2-4, with 7 bases lining up with TRBD1. CDR3 length equals 13 residues. Germline CDR1 reads MNHEY; CDR2 reads SMNVEV (reference sequence). The V segment lost 4 bases and the J segment 7 bases; nucleotides outside the gene matches: 4. The CDR3 sequence: CASSSTGLNIQYF. The CDR3 nucleotides read TGTGCCAGCAGTTCGACAGGGTTGAACATTCAGTACTTC.

This clonotype was found once. Mismatch with germline at one junction end may stem from a read error. V usage is TRBV7-6 and J usage is TRBJ2-7; D uncertain. The CDR3 is made up of 13 amino acids. CDR1 and CDR2 from the germline V gene are SGHVS and FNYEAQ. The chain's CDR3 is CAISLAPSYEQYF. The CDR3 nucleotides are TGTGCCATCAGCTTAGCCCCCTCCTACGAGCAGTACTTC.

This clonotype turned up a few times. The J gene is TRBJ2-7, the V gene TRBV28, with 9 bases aligning to TRBD1. J lost 1 base, V lost 7 bases, and 8 bases had no gene match. The germline V gene encodes CDR1 MDHEN and CDR2 SYDVKM. CDR3 length: 15 residues. The CDR3 reads CASTPGQGISYEQYF. The CDR3 DNA sequence: TGTGCCAGCACCCCTGGACAGGGGATTTCCTACGAGCAGTACTTC.

Concerning this clonotype itself: A junction boundary mismatches the germline segment, possibly from a read error. The J gene is TRBJ1-1, the V gene TRBV4-1; D is perhaps TRBD1 (5 bases). Germline values: CDR1 MGHRA, CDR2 YSYEKL. CDR3 size: 15 residues. CDR3 nucleotide sequence: TGCGCCAGCAGCCTCCCGGGGGATCGAGACACTGAAGCTCTCTTT. This encodes CASSLPGDRDTEALF.

This chain's CDR3 is CASSPGSALTDTQYF. CDR3 sequence (DNA): TGTGCCAGCAGCCCAGGTAGCGCGCTCACAGATACGCAGTATTTT. V is TRBV7-4 and J is TRBJ2-3; D is possibly TRBD2 (5 bases). Trimming cost V 5 bases and J 2 bases, with 14 bases left between them. Per germline, CDR1 SGHVT and CDR2 SQSDAQ. CDR3 size: 15 residues.

The CDR3 here is CASRTTRDTSYGYTF. In DNA form, the CDR3 reads TGTGCCAGCCGCACAACCCGGGACACAAGCTATGGCTACACCTTC. V gene TRBV7-8 combines with J gene TRBJ1-2; D may be TRBD1 (6 bases). Germline CDR1 reads SGHVS; CDR2 reads FQNEAQ. The CDR3 is 15 amino acids. The V end lost 8 bases, the J end lost 4 bases, and 20 bases lay between the germline ends.

The V gene is TRBV7-9, the J gene TRBJ2-7, with D perhaps matching TRBD1 or TRBD2 (6 bases each). The CDR3 has 18 amino acids. Trimming left V 1 base short and J 1 base short, with 20 bases between. Germline CDR1 reads SEHNR; CDR2 reads FQNEAQ (reference sequence). As DNA, the CDR3 is TGTGCCAGCAGCTTAGGAGGGTCGGGGGCACCCACTTCCTACGAGCAGTACTTC. Translating gives CASSLGGSGAPTSYEQYF.

This rearrangement joins TRBV28 to TRBJ1-4; a weak D match, TRBD1 (5 bases). V was shortened by 6 bases and J by 8 bases, with 19 bases between the two germline ends. This CDR3 has 15 amino acids. Germline lookup yields CDR1 MDHEN and CDR2 SYDVKM. In DNA form, the CDR3 reads TGTGCCAGCAGCCAGGGCGTGCGGTCGGGGGAAAAACTGTTTTTT. Protein sequence: CASSQGVRSGEKLFF.

The genes are TRBV7-6 and TRBJ2-7; D assignment may be TRBD1 or TRBD2 (6 bases each). The CDR3 is made up of 12 amino acids. Trimming left V 5 bases short and J 8 bases short, with 13 bases between. Germline V CDR1 and CDR2: SGHVS, FNYEAQ. The CDR3 sequence is CASSERGGQQYF. The CDR3, as DNA: TGTGCCAGCAGCGAGAGAGGGGGGCAGCAGTACTTC.

This clonotype turned up a few times. The chain employs TRBV11-3 and TRBJ2-1; a possible D gene is TRBD1 (5 bases). The V gene's germline CDR1 is SGHNT and CDR2 YENEEA. The CDR3 sequence is 13 residues long. The V gene lost 6 bases and the J gene lost 8 bases, with 14 bases spanning the gap. CDR3 in DNA: TGTGCCAGCAGTCGGATAGCAGGGTATGAGCAGTTCTTC. This gives the protein CASSRIAGYEQFF.

This sequence joins TRBV28 and TRBJ2-3; 16 bases line up with TRBD2. Trimming took 8 bases from V and 4 from J; bases not matched to a gene: 3. This CDR3 is built from 15 residues. Per germline, CDR1 MDHEN and CDR2 SYDVKM. The CDR3 spells CASGTSGRGADTQYF. In DNA, the CDR3 is TGTGCCAGCGGGACTAGCGGGAGGGGGGCAGATACGCAGTATTTT.

This clonotype occurred once. The chain joins TRBV7-4 to TRBJ1-5; D gene uncertain. V lost 1 base and J 11 bases, leaving 9 bases between the germline ends. The length of the CDR3 is 12 residues. Germline V lookup: CDR1 SGHVT, CDR2 SQSDAQ. The chain's CDR3 is CASSLGSRTQHF. CDR3 sequence (DNA): TGTGCCAGCAGCTTAGGCTCGAGGACCCAGCATTTT.

V usage is TRBV18 and J usage is TRBJ1-2; D perhaps matches TRBD1 (5 bases). This CDR3 is built from 16 residues. V lost 5 bases to trimming and J lost 0 bases, with 16 bases between them. Germline-derived CDR1 and CDR2 are KGHSH and LQKENI. The CDR3 reads CASSYQGGATNYGYTF. The CDR3 bases are TGTGCCAGCTCATACCAGGGAGGGGCGACTAACTATGGCTACACCTTC. Full variable domain (missing parts from reference TRBV18 and TRBJ1-2): NAGVMQNPRHLVRRRGQEARLRCSPMKGHSHVYWYRQLPEEGLKFMVYLQKENIIDESGMPKERFSAEFPKEGPSILRIQQVVRGDSAAYFCASSYQGGATNYGYTFGSGTRLTVV.

The chain combines TRBV7-3 with TRBJ2-1, with TRBD2 matching over 9 bases. CDR3 size: 16 residues. Germline V gene data show CDR1 as SGHTA and CDR2 as FQGTGA. V lost 5 bases and J lost 7; bases outside the gene matches: 12. In nucleotides, the CDR3 is TGTGCCAGCAGCCCTCAGCCGGGACTAGCCCGAAATGAGCAGTTCTTC. Encoded protein: CASSPQPGLARNEQFF.

This clonotype has just a few counts. The chain has TRBV15 and TRBJ1-6; D may be TRBD1 (5 bases). The CDR3 loop spans 17 amino acids. The ends were cut back, 0 bases at V and 10 bases at J, with 19 bases in the middle. Germline values: CDR1 LNHNV, CDR2 YYDKDF (reference sequence). CDR3 nucleotide sequence: TGTGCCACCAGCAGAGATATGGGCAGGGTAGTTGGCTCACCCCTCCACTTT. Amino acids: CATSRDMGRVVGSPLHF. The complete variable domain, with remaining parts taken from reference TRBV15 and TRBJ1-6, reads DAMVIQNPRYQVTQFGKPVTLSCSQTLNHNVMYWYQQKSSQAPKLLFHYYDKDFNNEADTPDNFQSRRPNTSFCFLDIRSPGLGDTAMYLCATSRDMGRVVGSPLHFGNGTRLTVT.

V and J are TRBV28 and TRBJ1-3; D unresolved. Germline CDR1 reads MDHEN; CDR2 reads SYDVKM. CDR3 size: 14 residues. V lost 3 bases to trimming and J lost 0 bases, with 6 bases between them. As DNA, the CDR3 is TGTGCCAGCAGTTTCCCCACCTCTGGAAACACCATATATTTT. Protein product: CASSFPTSGNTIYF.

As for this clonotype: Given a much more abundant clone one base away, this may be a read error. The chain combines TRBV7-6 with TRBJ2-7, with D perhaps TRBD1 (5 bases). The germline V gene encodes CDR1 SGHVS and CDR2 FNYEAQ. The V end lost 7 bases, the J end lost 5 bases, and 18 bases lay between the germline ends. The CDR3 is 14 residues long. The CDR3 DNA follows: TGTGCCAGCACCCTGGGGCAGGTTAATGACGAGCAGTACTTC. Its protein product is CASTLGQVNDEQYF.

This clonotype was counted at least ten times. The genes are TRBV12-3 or TRBV12-4 and TRBJ2-1; D assignment may be TRBD1 or TRBD2 (5 bases each). This CDR3 contains 15 residues. V lost 1 base and J lost 4, with 11 bases in between. CDR3 protein: CASSLGWDGYNEQFF. The CDR3 DNA reads TGTGCCAGCAGTTTAGGGTGGGACGGTTACAATGAGCAGTTCTTC.

This clonotype was seen ten or more times. The J gene is TRBJ1-1, the V gene TRBV12-3 or TRBV12-4; D remains unclear. CDR3 length: 12 residues. V lost 2 bases and J lost 6, with 7 bases in between. For the CDR3, the DNA is TGTGCCAGCAGTTTACGTACAGCTGAAGCTTTCTTT. Its translation: CASSLRTAEAFF.

Many counts were recorded for this clonotype. The gene calls are TRBV7-6 and TRBJ1-2; D might be TRBD1 (5 bases). The CDR3 has 15 residues. V lost 1 base to trimming and J lost 4 bases, with 13 bases between them. CDR1 SGHVS and CDR2 FNYEAQ come from the germline V gene. The CDR3 bases are TGTGCCAGCAGCTTAGACCAAGGGGCCGGCTATGGCTACACCTTC. It translates to CASSLDQGAGYGYTF.

V is TRBV28 and J is TRBJ2-2; weak D call: TRBD1 (6 bases). CDR3 length: 16 residues. Trimming removed 4 bases from V and 0 bases from J, with 12 bases in between. In germline, CDR1 is MDHEN, CDR2 SYDVKM. CDR3 in DNA: TGTGCCAGCAGTTCCCGGACAGATGCGAACACCGGGGAGCTGTTTTTT. Translation: CASSSRTDANTGELFF.

This clonotype was recorded a few times. V gene TRBV6-5 combines with J gene TRBJ2-2, with 7 bases that match TRBD1. This CDR3 is 15 amino acids long. CDR1 and CDR2 (germline): MNHEY, SVGAGI. The trim removed 2 bases at V and 7 bases at J, leaving 7 bases unmatched. The CDR3 bases are TGTGCCAGCAGTTACATGATGACAGGGAGCGGGGAGCTGTTTTTT. It codes for CASSYMMTGSGELFF.

The J gene is TRBJ2-1, the V gene TRBV7-9, with no clear D. CDR1 is SEHNR, CDR2 FQNEAQ, per germline (reference sequence). Trimming removed 3 bases from V and 0 bases from J, with 6 bases in between. CDR3 length equals 14 residues. CDR3 residues: CASSFEASYNEQFF. The CDR3 DNA is TGTGCCAGCAGCTTTGAGGCCTCCTACAATGAGCAGTTCTTC.